Listed here are 22 T cell receptor beta chains from one sample, sequenced in a study of blood T cells in healthy people across ages (dated by TCRdb to between 2014 and 2017). Library preparation employed 5' RACE. Sequencer: Illumina HiSeq 2500. A second 7 to 11 cycle PCR used a sample-barcoded 5' primer and a J-beta primer mix. TCRdb ran its own pipeline on the public reads, namely fastp trimming at Q25 and MiXCR clone calling, and kept in-frame beta chains. Every CDR3 protein is listed once, alongside the most common genes and DNA of its rows. The sample yields 1.5 million or so distinct CDR3 sequences; approximately 40% were counted once. Roughly 7.9% of the sample lies in the top ten. The sample was blood. These receptors all come from a woman younger than 35 in good health.

This sequence joins TRBV28 and TRBJ1-2; D possibly corresponds to TRBD1 (6 bases). Germline loops: CDR1 MDHEN, CDR2 SYDVKM. V lost 6 bases and J 0 bases, leaving 8 bases between the germline ends. This CDR3 contains 13 residues. DNA for the CDR3: TGTGCCAGCAGAGGACAGCCTAACTATGGCTACACCTTC. Translating it yields CASRGQPNYGYTF.

The J gene is TRBJ2-3, the V gene TRBV9, with D possibly being TRBD1 (6 bases). The CDR3 spans 15 residues. The V gene's germline CDR1 is SGDLS and CDR2 YYNGEE. Trimming took 3 bases from V and 1 from J, leaving 12 bases between them. Written as DNA, the CDR3 is TGTGCCAGCAGCGGGCAGGGGATTGGCACAGATACGCAGTATTTT. Its protein is CASSGQGIGTDTQYF.

In its sample, this clonotype was seen many times. The chain links TRBV29-1 to TRBJ2-7; possibly TRBD2 for D (5 bases). The germline V gene has CDR1 SQVTM and CDR2 ANQGSEA. CDR3 size: 10 residues. V was shortened by 7 bases and J by 7 bases, with 11 bases between the two germline ends. CDR3 DNA sequence: TGCAGCGCCCGCGAGGGTGAGCAGTACTTC. Translation gives CSAREGEQYF.

The V and J genes are TRBV20-1 and TRBJ1-2, with TRBD1 matching over 7 bases. The V gene end was trimmed by 6 bases and the J gene end by 3 bases; junction bases not matched to a gene: 4. The CDR3 is made up of 12 amino acids. CDR1 DFQATT and CDR2 SNEGSKA come from the germline V gene (reference sequence). CDR3 nucleotides: TGCAGTGCCACAGGGGCCCACTATGGCTACACCTTC. This codes for CSATGAHYGYTF.

The sample holds many counts of this clonotype. The V gene is TRBV6-6, the J gene TRBJ2-1; 7 nucleotides line up with TRBD1. V gave up 6 bases and J gave up 3 bases; unmatched junction bases: 8. CDR1 and CDR2 (germline): MNHNY, SVGAGI (reference sequence). The CDR3 totals 15 residues. CDR3 sequence: CASRAGQVFYNEQFF. As DNA, the CDR3 is TGTGCCAGCAGGGCCGGACAGGTCTTCTACAATGAGCAGTTCTTC.

This clonotype was picked up one time. The chain joins TRBV10-2 to TRBJ2-5; D uncertain. The J call may not be correct, given that the DNA end is closer to TRBJ2-7. This CDR3 has 14 residues. The V gene's germline CDR1 is WSHSY and CDR2 SAAADI. The CDR3 sequence: CASSAAFKLYEQYF. CDR3 in DNA: TGCGCCAGCAGTGCGGCGTTCAAACTCTACGAGCAGTACTTC.

V is TRBV5-1 and J is TRBJ1-2; D call uncertain. Germline CDR1 is SGHRS and CDR2 is YFSETQ. V lost 0 bases and J lost 8, with 8 bases in between. The CDR3 has 12 amino acids. The DNA for the CDR3 is TGCGCCAGCAGCTTGGAAGGGAAAGGCTACACCTTC. It translates to CASSLEGKGYTF.

At least ten counts were recorded for this clonotype. The chain uses TRBV4-1 and TRBJ2-3; D ambiguous. Germline V gene sequence: CDR1 MGHRA, CDR2 YSYEKL. The CDR3 has 14 residues. Trimming left V 0 bases short and J 4 bases short, with 8 bases between. CDR3 sequence reads: CASSQDAVPDTQYF. The CDR3 nucleotides read TGCGCCAGCAGCCAAGACGCGGTCCCAGATACGCAGTATTTT.

This clonotype was counted between two and nine times. The chain carries TRBV20-1 and TRBJ1-4, with TRBD1 matching over 9 bases. From germline, CDR1 is DFQATT and CDR2 SNEGSKA (reference sequence). Trimming removed 6 bases from V and 0 bases from J; junction bases left unmatched: 2. This CDR3 is 14 amino acids long. Here the CDR3 reads CSARQGATNEKLFF. For the CDR3, the DNA is TGCAGTGCGAGACAGGGGGCAACTAATGAAAAACTGTTTTTT.

The chain recombines TRBV12-3 or TRBV12-4 with TRBJ2-7, with D possibly called TRBD1 or TRBD2 (5 bases each). The CDR3 has 14 residues. The V end lost 10 bases, the J end lost 0 bases, and 16 bases lay between the germline ends. The CDR3 DNA reads TGTGCCACGACCGGGACGGAGAGCTCCTACGAGCAGTACTTC. Its protein product is CATTGTESSYEQYF.

The rearrangement uses TRBV6-2 or TRBV6-3 and TRBJ2-1; D uncertain. This CDR3 contains 14 residues. Trimming left V 2 bases short and J 12 bases short, with 17 bases between. From germline, CDR1 is MNHEY and CDR2 SVGEGT. The CDR3 sequence: CASSYAEASPSQFF. CDR3 bases: TGTGCCAGCAGTTACGCTGAGGCCTCACCCTCGCAGTTCTTC.

This chain joins TRBV20-1 and TRBJ2-1, with D perhaps TRBD1 (9 bases). This CDR3 comprises 19 residues. V lost 2 bases and J 4 bases, leaving 27 bases between the germline ends. Germline V CDR1 and CDR2: DFQATT, SNEGSKA (reference sequence). DNA of the CDR3: TGCAGTGCTAGACCCCTTGGTACGGGAGGGGACAGGGCTTACAATGAGCAGTTCTTC. Its protein is CSARPLGTGGDRAYNEQFF.

V and J are TRBV4-1 and TRBJ2-2; a weak D match, TRBD2 (7 bases). There are 16 residues in the CDR3. V gave up 3 bases and J gave up 3 bases, with 14 bases separating them. Germline V lookup: CDR1 MGHRA, CDR2 YSYEKL. CDR3 amino acids: CASSHPRGGHTGELFF. In DNA, the CDR3 is TGCGCCAGCAGCCATCCAAGGGGGGGGCACACCGGGGAGCTGTTTTTT.

This clonotype was detected only a few times. The junction does not match germline at one end; this may be a read error. V and J are TRBV5-1 and TRBJ2-1, with a tentative D call TRBD2 (7 bases). Germline assignment: CDR1 SGHRS and CDR2 YFSETQ. This CDR3 region has 15 residues. The CDR3 nucleotides read TGTGCCAGCAGCCCCCCCGGGGGGCCATACAATGAGCAGTTCTTC. Translating it yields CASSPPGGPYNEQFF.

The gene calls are TRBV4-2 and TRBJ2-2; no clear D. CDR1 and CDR2 from the germline V gene are LGHNA and YNFKEQ. The V gene lost 1 base and the J gene lost 8 bases, with 5 bases spanning the gap. There are 12 residues in the CDR3. This chain's CDR3 is CASSQVRGELFF. The CDR3 DNA sequence: TGTGCCAGCAGCCAAGTTAGGGGGGAGCTGTTTTTT.

This clonotype was detected many times. The gene calls are TRBV12-3 or TRBV12-4 and TRBJ2-7; TRBD1 aligns across 9 bases. The CDR3 spans 14 residues. The trim removed 5 bases at V and 3 bases at J, leaving 5 bases unmatched. This CDR3 is CASSPDRGDYEQYF. In DNA, the CDR3 is TGTGCCAGCAGTCCCGACAGGGGGGACTACGAGCAGTACTTC.

The chain combines TRBV10-3 with TRBJ2-1, with D uncertain. Germline V gene sequence: CDR1 ENHRY, CDR2 SYGVKD. V lost 2 bases to trimming and J lost 9 bases, with 8 bases between them. The CDR3 length is 12 residues. In nucleotides, the CDR3 is TGTGCCATCAGTGAGAAGGAAAGTGAGCAGTTCTTC. Translation gives CAISEKESEQFF.

The chain combines TRBV28 with TRBJ2-1; 13 bases align to TRBD2. The CDR3 runs to 21 residues. From germline, CDR1 is MDHEN and CDR2 SYDVKM. V lost 3 bases to trimming and J lost 5 bases; unmatched junction nucleotides: 19. The CDR3 nucleotides read TGTGCCAGCAGTTTGTACGGAGGAGGCACTAGCGGGAGGGCTCGAAACAATGAGCAGTTCTTC. Translation gives CASSLYGGGTSGRARNNEQFF.

This clonotype has a handful of counts. The chain has TRBV6-1 and TRBJ2-7; TRBD1 might be the D (6 bases). From germline, CDR1 is MNHNS and CDR2 SASEGT. The CDR3 consists of 14 residues. The V end was cut by 6 bases, the J end by 3 bases, with 15 bases between. In DNA form, the CDR3 reads TGTGCCAGCAGGGACCTGACAGGAAACTACGAGCAGTACTTC. It is translated as CASRDLTGNYEQYF.

The chain uses TRBV6-6 and TRBJ2-7; weak D call: TRBD2 (5 bases). Looked up from germline, CDR1 is MNHNY and CDR2 is SVGAGI (reference sequence). The CDR3 length is 10 residues. Trimming pared 11 bases from V and 12 bases from J, leaving 17 bases between. CDR3 protein: CASAEGPRYF. The CDR3, as DNA: TGTGCCTCAGCGGAAGGCCCGCGGTACTTC.

The gene calls are TRBV20-1 and TRBJ2-5; 9 bases align to TRBD1. The J call may be mistaken, given a closer DNA end match to TRBJ2-7. Looked up from germline, CDR1 is DFQATT and CDR2 is SNEGSKA (reference sequence). The length of the CDR3 is 13 residues. The CDR3 region is CSATGGSADEQYF. CDR3 DNA sequence: TGCAGTGCCACAGGGGGCTCGGCCGACGAGCAGTACTTC.

This clonotype was seen a handful of times. The chain uses TRBV27 and TRBJ2-5; TRBD2 matches at 11 bases. The V gene's germline CDR1 is MNHEY and CDR2 SMNVEV (reference sequence). V lost 2 bases to trimming and J lost 5 bases; unmatched junction nucleotides: 7. The CDR3 sequence is 16 residues long. Here the CDR3 reads CASSLRSTSGSETQYF. CDR3 nucleotide sequence: TGTGCCAGCAGTTTAAGGTCCACTAGCGGGAGCGAGACCCAGTACTTC.